These 3 T cell receptor beta chains were all obtained from the same sample, sequenced in a study of shared clonotypes between healthy human individuals. The method was immunoSEQ multiplex PCR; TCRdb's version includes in-frame clones alone and lacks a portion of them. This sample has approximately 710,000 clones; 90% occur once, and the top ten carry roughly 36%. The sequencing input was memory CD8+ T cells from PBMCs. The subset is: CD45RO+ cells pooled with CCR7-negative TemRA cells. The receptors were sampled from a man aged 18 to 35 in good health. Some clones in this sample may be carry-over from other donors' samples.

The chain combines TRBV6-1 with TRBJ2-7; no clear D gene. The germline V and J ends were trimmed by 7 bases and 7 bases, with 14 bases remaining between them. This CDR3 contains 12 residues. Germline CDR1 and CDR2: MNHNS and SASEGT. The CDR3 region has the DNA TGTGCCAGCATCCGACGTTTGGGAGAGCAGTACTTC. It specifies CASIRRLGEQYF.

A single count supports this clone. The chain is built from TRBV27 and TRBJ2-1; D may be TRBD2 (5 bases). Germline values: CDR1 MNHEY, CDR2 SMNVEV (reference sequence). V was cut by 4 bases and J by 0 bases, with 10 bases left in between. The CDR3 consists of 15 residues. CDR3 sequence: CASSSAGSSYNEQFF. DNA for the CDR3: TGTGCCAGCAGTTCCGCGGGTAGCTCCTACAATGAGCAGTTCTTC.

This clone was seen once. The rearrangement links TRBV13 to TRBJ2-7; D possibly uses TRBD1 or TRBD2 (5 bases each). The V and J ends lost 3 bases and 1 base respectively, with 16 bases between them. Germline values: CDR1 PRHDT, CDR2 FYEKMQ (reference sequence). This CDR3 comprises 16 residues. The CDR3 loop is CASSFRAGTESYEQYF. CDR3 sequence (DNA): TGTGCCAGCAGCTTTAGGGCCGGGACCGAGTCCTACGAGCAGTACTTC. The variable domain in full, with the rest retrieved from reference TRBV13 and TRBJ2-7, is AAGVIQSPRHLIKEKRETATLKCYPIPRHDTVYWYQQGPGQDPQFLISFYEKMQSDKGSIPDRFSAQQFSDYHSELNMSSLELGDSALYFCASSFRAGTESYEQYFGPGTRLTVT.